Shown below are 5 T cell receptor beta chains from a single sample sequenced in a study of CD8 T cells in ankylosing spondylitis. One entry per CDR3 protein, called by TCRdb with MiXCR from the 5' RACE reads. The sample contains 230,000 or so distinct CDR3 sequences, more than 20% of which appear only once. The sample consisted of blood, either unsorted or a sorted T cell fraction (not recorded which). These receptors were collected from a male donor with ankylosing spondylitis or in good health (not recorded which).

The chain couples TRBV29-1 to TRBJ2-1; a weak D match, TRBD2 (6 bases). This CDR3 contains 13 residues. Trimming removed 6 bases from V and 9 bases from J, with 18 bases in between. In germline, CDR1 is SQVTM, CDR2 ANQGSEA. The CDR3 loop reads CSVLLGGAVEQFF. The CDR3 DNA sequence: TGCAGCGTCCTCTTGGGGGGTGCCGTTGAGCAGTTCTTC.

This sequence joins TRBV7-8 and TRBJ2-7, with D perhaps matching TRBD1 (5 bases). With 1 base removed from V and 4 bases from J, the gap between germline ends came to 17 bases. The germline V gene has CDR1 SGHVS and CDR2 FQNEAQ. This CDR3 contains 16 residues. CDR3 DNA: TGTGCCAGCAGCTTAGGTACTGGCCAGGGTTTGTACGAGCAGTACTTC. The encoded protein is CASSLGTGQGLYEQYF.

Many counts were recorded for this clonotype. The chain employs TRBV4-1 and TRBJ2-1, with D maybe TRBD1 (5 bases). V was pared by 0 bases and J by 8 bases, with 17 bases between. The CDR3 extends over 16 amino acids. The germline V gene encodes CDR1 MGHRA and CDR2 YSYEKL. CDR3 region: CASSQDRRAGKDEQFF. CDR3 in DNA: TGCGCCAGCAGCCAAGATCGCCGGGCAGGGAAGGATGAGCAGTTCTTC.

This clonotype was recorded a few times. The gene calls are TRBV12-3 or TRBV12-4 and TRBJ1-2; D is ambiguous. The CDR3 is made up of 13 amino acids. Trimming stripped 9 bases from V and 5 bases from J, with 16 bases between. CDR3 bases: TGTGCCAGTTCCAACGAGCTGAAATATGGCTACACCTTC. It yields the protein CASSNELKYGYTF.

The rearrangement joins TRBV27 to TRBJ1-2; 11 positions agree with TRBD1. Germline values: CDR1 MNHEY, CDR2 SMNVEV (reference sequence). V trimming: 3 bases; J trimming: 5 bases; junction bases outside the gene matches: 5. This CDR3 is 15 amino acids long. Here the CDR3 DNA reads TGTGCCAGCAGTTTCGGACAGGGGGCTGGTTATGGCTACACCTTC. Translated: CASSFGQGAGYGYTF.